This T cell receptor beta chain was recovered during a study of radiotherapy plus CTLA-4 blockade in lung cancer. With regard to this clone: Its antigen is unknown.

Clones were sequenced by immunoSEQ multiplex PCR, and TCRdb holds only the in-frame ones, with some missing. This sample has 110,000 or so clones, with roughly 74% found just once. Study results and limitations: Once radiotherapy plus ipilimumab had been given, TCR clones derived from tumor expanded in blood.

Germline V CDR1 and CDR2: SEHNR, FQNEAQ (reference sequence). V lost 6 bases and J 1 base, leaving 15 bases between the germline ends. The CDR3 is 15 amino acids. The receptor was isolated from a human donor with non-small cell lung cancer who had a partial response to radiotherapy plus ipilimumab. This rearrangement joins TRBV7-9 to TRBJ1-1; D is unclear. This specimen consisted of peripheral blood, obtained from a patient treated with radiotherapy plus ipilimumab. CDR3 region: CASRGSWGANTEAFF. As DNA, the CDR3 is TGTGCCAGCAGGGGGAGTTGGGGAGCGAACACTGAAGCTTTCTTT.